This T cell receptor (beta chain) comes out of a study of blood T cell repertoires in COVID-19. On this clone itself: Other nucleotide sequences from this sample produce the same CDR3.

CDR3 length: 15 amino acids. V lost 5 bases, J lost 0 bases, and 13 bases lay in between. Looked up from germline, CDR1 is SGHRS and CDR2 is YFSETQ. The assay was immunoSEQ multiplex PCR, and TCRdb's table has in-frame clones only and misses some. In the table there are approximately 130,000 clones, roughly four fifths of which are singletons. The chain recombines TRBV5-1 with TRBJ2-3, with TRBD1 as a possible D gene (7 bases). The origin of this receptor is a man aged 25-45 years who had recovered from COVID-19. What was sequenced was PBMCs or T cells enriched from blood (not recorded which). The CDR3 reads CASRRDSTSTDTQYF. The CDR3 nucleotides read TGCGCCAGCAGGCGGGACAGCACTAGCACAGATACGCAGTATTTT.